These 14 T cell receptor beta chains were all obtained from the same sample, sequenced in a study of blood T cell repertoires in COVID-19. Assay: immunoSEQ multiplex PCR; the TCRdb copy retains only in-frame clones and omits some. The sample consists of about 420,000 clones, about 90% of them appearing once. The source material was peripheral blood. The source of these receptors is a young man with COVID-19, enrolled during active disease.

The chain recombines TRBV3-1 (or the pseudogene TRBV3-2) with TRBJ2-3; 12 bases agree with TRBD2. The germline CDR1 and CDR2 sequences are LGHDT and YNNKEL (reference sequence). CDR3 length: 15 residues. The trim removed 8 bases at V and 4 bases at J, leaving 7 bases unmatched. CDR3 in amino acids: CASSPSGRASDTQYF. CDR3 in DNA: TGTGCCAGCTCCCCTAGCGGGAGGGCCTCAGATACGCAGTATTTT.

The gene calls are TRBV5-1 and TRBJ2-1, with 8 nucleotides matching TRBD2. The CDR3 is made up of 16 amino acids. The V and J ends lost 4 bases and 3 bases, in that order; junction bases with no gene match: 9. Germline V gene lookup returns CDR1 SGHRS and CDR2 YFSETQ. CDR3: CASSHRFSGDYNEQFF. In nucleotides, the CDR3 is TGCGCCAGCAGCCATCGGTTTAGCGGGGACTACAATGAGCAGTTCTTC.

V usage is TRBV5-4 and J usage is TRBJ2-5; TRBD2 matches 7 bases. Per germline, CDR1 SGHNT and CDR2 YYREEE (reference sequence). V was clipped by 0 bases and J by 5 bases; unmatched bases: 4. This CDR3 comprises 14 residues. The CDR3 reads CASSLGSAGETQYF. The DNA for the CDR3 is TGTGCCAGCAGCTTGGGGTCAGCGGGGGAGACCCAGTACTTC. The full variable domain, in which reference TRBV5-4 and TRBJ2-5 provide the parts outside the CDR3, is ETGVTQSPTHLIKTRGQQVTLRCSSQSGHNTVSWYQQALGQGPQFIFQYYREEENGRGNFPPRFSGLQFPNYSSELNVNALELDDSALYLCASSLGSAGETQYFGPGTRLLVL.

This chain uses TRBV24-1 with TRBJ2-3, with TRBD2 identical over 10 bases. V trimming: 1 base; J trimming: 3 bases; junction bases outside the gene matches: 3. The CDR3 is 16 residues long. Germline CDR1 and CDR2: KGHDR and SFDVKD. The CDR3, as DNA: TGTGCCACCAGTGATTTTAGCGGGAGGTCGACAGATACGCAGTATTTT. Its protein product is CATSDFSGRSTDTQYF.

This chain connects TRBV6-6 to TRBJ2-1; 10 positions match TRBD2. V lost 10 bases and J lost 2; bases outside the gene matches: 5. The V gene's germline CDR1 is MNHNY and CDR2 SVGAGI (reference sequence). The CDR3 has 14 residues. The CDR3 DNA follows: TGTGCCACCGGACTAGCGGTGCCCTACAATGAGCAGTTCTTC. It encodes CATGLAVPYNEQFF.

This sequence joins TRBV3-1 (or the pseudogene TRBV3-2) and TRBJ2-3; TRBD2 matches at 7 bases. CDR1 is LGHDT and CDR2 is YNNKEL in the germline V gene (reference sequence). This CDR3 region has 17 residues. V trimming: 2 bases; J trimming: 3 bases; junction bases outside the gene matches: 11. CDR3 DNA: TGTGCCAGCAGCCAACTTGTTGCGGGAGTTGTAACAGATACGCAGTATTTT. Its protein is CASSQLVAGVVTDTQYF.

The gene calls are TRBV19 and TRBJ2-3; 10 bases are shared with TRBD2. Germline trimming cut 1 base from V and 0 bases from J; bases unmatched to any gene: 13. The CDR3 is made up of 20 amino acids. Germline V gene lookup returns CDR1 LNHDA and CDR2 SQIVND (reference sequence). The CDR3 region is CASSIGRASGRIFSTDTQYF. The CDR3 DNA sequence: TGTGCCAGTAGTATAGGAAGGGCTAGCGGGAGAATCTTTAGCACAGATACGCAGTATTTT.

This sequence joins TRBV6-5 and TRBJ2-7, with 9 nucleotides matching TRBD1. V lost 0 bases to trimming and J lost 1 base; unmatched junction nucleotides: 4. The V gene's germline CDR1 is MNHEY and CDR2 SVGAGI. This CDR3 is 16 amino acids long. This CDR3 is CASSYSTGTGSYEQYF. The DNA for the CDR3 is TGTGCCAGCAGTTACTCGACAGGGACAGGGTCCTACGAGCAGTACTTC.

The chain carries TRBV7-9 and TRBJ1-1, with TRBD1 matching 8 bases. Germline V gene lookup returns CDR1 SEHNR and CDR2 FQNEAQ (reference sequence). V was pared by 5 bases and J by 5 bases, with 7 bases of the junction left unmatched. The CDR3 is 14 residues long. CDR3 sequence: CASSRGQGRTEAFF. The CDR3 DNA follows: TGTGCCAGCAGCCGAGGACAGGGTCGGACTGAAGCTTTCTTT.

The chain joins TRBV3-1 (or the pseudogene TRBV3-2) to TRBJ1-2; D perhaps matches TRBD1 (5 bases). Per the germline V gene, CDR1 is LGHDT and CDR2 is YNNKEL (reference sequence). The CDR3 spans 13 residues. V was trimmed by 4 bases and J by 1 base, leaving 7 bases between them. The DNA of the CDR3 is TGTGCCAGCAGCCTACAGGTTAACTATGGCTACACCTTC. It translates to CASSLQVNYGYTF.

The chain recombines TRBV29-1 with TRBJ1-1; D is ambiguous. The ends were cut back, 1 base at V and 3 bases at J, with 12 bases in the middle. Germline loops: CDR1 SQVTM, CDR2 ANQGSEA. The CDR3 has 14 residues. CDR3 sequence: CSVEARKGDTEAFF. The CDR3 nucleotides read TGCAGCGTTGAAGCCCGGAAGGGAGACACTGAAGCTTTCTTT. Filled out from reference TRBV29-1 and TRBJ1-1, the complete variable domain reads SAVISQKPSRDICQRGTSLTIQCQVDSQVTMMFWYRQQPGQSLTLIATANQGSEATYESGFVIDKFPISRPNLTFSTLTVSNMSPEDSSIYLCSVEARKGDTEAFFGQGTRLTVV.

V and J are TRBV7-9 and TRBJ2-2, with 9 bases identical to TRBD1. Germline trimming cut 6 bases from V and 0 bases from J; bases unmatched to any gene: 8. The CDR3 covers 17 residues. From germline, CDR1 is SEHNR and CDR2 FQNEAQ (reference sequence). Here the CDR3 reads CASRFPTGGANTGELFF. The CDR3 DNA reads as TGTGCCAGCAGGTTTCCTACAGGGGGCGCGAACACCGGGGAGCTGTTTTTT.

This chain joins TRBV6-1 and TRBJ2-7; 10 bases agree with TRBD1. Trimming cost V 6 bases and J 4 bases; bases outside gene matches: 9. The germline CDR1 and CDR2 sequences are MNHNS and SASEGT. The CDR3 is 15 residues long. The CDR3 loop reads CASSQPGQGQYEQYF. The CDR3 nucleotides read TGTGCCAGCAGCCAGCCGGGACAGGGGCAATACGAGCAGTACTTC.

In regard to this clone: One end of the junction varies from germline; a read error may be responsible. This rearrangement joins TRBV19 to TRBJ1-5, with D hard to call. Germline V CDR1 and CDR2: LNHDA, SQIVND (reference sequence). The CDR3 totals 14 residues. The CDR3 protein is CASSIVAGDQPQHF. The CDR3 bases are TGTGCCAGCAGTATTGTAGCGGGTGATCAGCCCCAGCATTTT.